This is a list of T cell receptor beta chains from one sample in a study of T cell responses to AZD1222 COVID-19 vaccine. Sequencing was performed with immunoSEQ multiplex PCR; in TCRdb, only in-frame clones are kept and a portion is missing. The sample yields around 120,000 clones, about 90% seen once. Sequencing was performed on peripheral blood, taken on day 0 of AZD1222 vaccination. Source of these receptors: an adult in good health. The CDR3 runs from the conserved cysteine through the conserved F or W. D genes are given only for firm matches. A clone size is listed for some rows: how often the clone was seen (once, few, many), or a class if it is expanded.

D gene,J gene,CDR3 length,V gene,clone size,CDR3 protein,CDR3 DNA
TRBD1,TRBJ2-5,15,TRBV5-4,.,CASSLGQGARETQYF,TGTGCCAGCAGCTTGGGACAGGGCGCACGGGAGACCCAGTACTTC
.,TRBJ2-1,17,TRBV27,once,CASSFFGWRGYYNEQFF,TGTGCCAGCAGTTTTTTCGGCTGGCGGGGATACTACAATGAGCAGTTCTTC
.,TRBJ2-7,13,TRBV19,.,CASSRRGPYEQYF,TGTGCCAGTAGTAGGAGGGGACCCTACGAGCAGTACTTC
TRBD1,TRBJ1-3,13,TRBV18,.,CASSPSQGDGLDF,TGTGCCAGCTCACCTTCACAGGGGGACGGACTCGATTTT
.,TRBJ1-5,16,TRBV7-8,.,CASSLGGVSGNQPQHF,TGTGCCAGCAGCTTAGGGGGGGTTTCGGGCAATCAGCCCCAGCATTTT
.,TRBJ1-4,16,TRBV19,.,CASSIVGGATNEKLFF,TGTGCCAGTAGTATAGTCGGAGGGGCAACTAATGAAAAACTGTTTTTT
.,TRBJ2-2,14,TRBV19,.,CASRASANTGELFF,TGTGCCAGTAGAGCGTCCGCGAACACCGGGGAGCTGTTTTTT
.,TRBJ1-2,12,TRBV6-2/TRBV6-3,.,CASSYRNGGYTF,TGTGCCAGCAGTTACCGCAACGGTGGCTACACCTTC
.,TRBJ1-6,17,TRBV4-3,.,CASSLGFRGRRNSPLHF,TGCGCCAGCAGCCTCGGGTTTAGGGGACGGAGGAATTCACCCCTCCACTTT
TRBD1,TRBJ1-2,13,TRBV3-1/TRBV3-2,once,CASSQTGLAGYTF,TGTGCCAGCAGCCAGACAGGGTTAGCTGGCTACACCTTC
.,TRBJ1-2,14,TRBV11-2,.,CASSLAWTSYGYTF,TGTGCCAGCAGCTTAGCCTGGACCAGCTATGGCTACACCTTC
.,TRBJ2-7,15,TRBV15,once,CATSHGATSRYEQYF,TGTGCCACCAGTCACGGGGCCACTAGCAGGTACGAGCAGTACTTC
.,TRBJ2-1,15,TRBV6-2/TRBV6-3,.,CASSYAVLLGDEQFF,TGTGCCAGCAGTTACGCAGTACTCCTTGGGGATGAGCAGTTCTTC
TRBD1,TRBJ1-2,14,TRBV5-1,.,CASSLDRGGYGYTF,TGCGCCAGCAGCTTGGACAGGGGCGGCTATGGCTACACCTTC
.,TRBJ1-3,14,TRBV11-2,few,CASRGGNTGNTIYF,TGTGCCAGCCGCGGGGGTAACACTGGAAACACCATATATTTT
.,TRBJ2-2,14,TRBV4-3,.,CASSQFSGTGELFF,TGCGCCAGCAGCCAGTTCTCGGGCACCGGGGAGCTGTTTTTT
.,TRBJ1-2,13,TRBV12-3/TRBV12-4,.,CASSAGFIHGYTF,TGTGCCAGCAGTGCAGGGTTTATCCATGGCTACACCTTC
.,TRBJ1-3,14,TRBV11-2,.,CASSRRLDGNTIYF,TGTGCCAGCAGCCGTAGGCTCGATGGAAACACCATATATTTT
.,TRBJ2-7,15,TRBV4-1,.,CASSQVEGASYEQYF,TGCGCCAGCAGCCAGGTGGAGGGGGCCTCCTACGAGCAGTACTTC
.,TRBJ2-7,13,TRBV12-5,.,CASGLAGTYEQYF,TGTGCTAGTGGTTTGGCGGGGACCTACGAGCAGTACTTC
.,TRBJ1-4,14,TRBV4-1,.,CASSVLRRNEKLFF,TGCGCCAGCAGCGTTTTGCGCAGAAATGAAAAACTGTTTTTT
.,TRBJ2-7,15,TRBV21-1,.,CASSNGRDRGRKQYF,TGTGCCAGCAGCAACGGCCGGGACAGGGGGCGCAAGCAGTACTTC
.,TRBJ2-5,11,TRBV28,.,CASSALETQYF,TGTGCCAGCAGTGCTCTGGAGACCCAGTACTTC
TRBD2,TRBJ2-7,14,TRBV6-1,.,CASSLGREGGEQYF,TGTGCCAGCAGCCTGGGGCGGGAGGGCGGCGAGCAGTACTTC
TRBD1,TRBJ1-4,17,TRBV5-4,.,CASSLGQGGVGGEKLFF,TGTGCCAGCAGCTTGGGACAGGGCGGTGTCGGTGGTGAAAAACTGTTTTTT
.,TRBJ2-7,15,TRBV11-2,once,CASSLEAGGGAEQYF,TGTGCCAGCAGCTTAGAAGCCGGGGGTGGGGCCGAGCAGTACTTC
TRBD1,TRBJ1-5,19,TRBV6-2/TRBV6-3,.,CASSYPPGRSRQGSQPQHF,TGTGCCAGCAGTTACCCCCCGGGAAGGTCCAGACAGGGCAGCCAGCCCCAGCATTTT
.,TRBJ2-5,12,TRBV9,once,CASSAPPGPQYF,TGTGCCAGCAGCGCCCCCCCGGGGCCCCAGTACTTC
.,TRBJ1-5,18,TRBV4-3,.,CASSQEVQGGGGNQPQHF,TGCGCCAGCAGCCAAGAGGTCCAGGGCGGGGGCGGCAATCAGCCCCAGCATTTT
.,TRBJ2-1,15,TRBV9,.,CASSPRTDPTNEQFF,TGTGCCAGCAGCCCACGGACCGACCCGACCAATGAGCAGTTCTTC
.,TRBJ1-2,13,TRBV7-2,once,CASSLEGFGGYTF,TGTGCCAGCAGCTTAGAGGGGTTCGGTGGCTACACCTTC
.,TRBJ2-7,14,TRBV4-3,.,CASSAPGESSEQYF,TGCGCCAGCAGTGCACCGGGCGAGTCTTCCGAGCAGTACTTC
.,TRBJ1-1,11,TRBV28,.,CASSDNTEAFF,TGTGCCAGCAGTGACAACACTGAAGCTTTCTTT
TRBD1,TRBJ2-2,17,TRBV4-1,once,CASSLLGRQGATGELFF,TGCGCCAGCAGCCTCCTCGGCAGGCAGGGGGCGACCGGGGAGCTGTTTTTT
TRBD2,TRBJ2-5,18,TRBV3-1/TRBV3-2,.,CASSQRYGTSGSGETQYF,TGTGCCAGCAGCCAACGCTACGGGACTAGCGGGAGCGGGGAGACCCAGTACTTC
TRBD2,TRBJ2-7,14,TRBV25-1,.,CASSEYGEGPEQYF,TGTGCCAGCAGTGAATATGGGGAGGGTCCCGAGCAGTACTTC
.,TRBJ1-2,14,TRBV4-1,.,CASSQDRAGYGYTF,TGCGCCAGCAGCCAAGATCGGGCGGGGTATGGCTACACCTTC
TRBD2,TRBJ2-7,19,TRBV14,.,CASSQDDYTSGSGVYEQYF,TGTGCCAGCAGCCAAGATGACTACACTAGCGGGAGTGGGGTCTACGAGCAGTACTTC
TRBD1,TRBJ1-2,14,TRBV29-1,.,CSVRPGTGDYGYTF,TGCAGCGTAAGGCCCGGGACAGGGGATTATGGCTACACCTTC
TRBD1,TRBJ2-5,13,TRBV29-1,.,CSFNGQGQETQYF,TGCAGCTTCAACGGACAGGGTCAAGAGACCCAGTACTTC
.,TRBJ1-2,14,TRBV7-9,.,CASSLGTVNYGYTF,TGTGCCAGCAGCTTAGGAACGGTCAACTATGGCTACACCTTC
TRBD2,TRBJ2-3,15,TRBV13,.,CASSLSLLAGDTQYF,TGTGCCAGCAGCTTGAGCCTTCTAGCGGGGGATACGCAGTATTTT
TRBD1,TRBJ2-7,16,TRBV7-2,.,CASSSGGTGSAYEQYF,TGTGCCAGCAGCTCCGGGGGGACAGGGAGTGCCTACGAGCAGTACTTC
.,TRBJ2-5,14,TRBV14,few,CASSQGAQSETQYF,TGTGCCAGCAGCCAAGGGGCTCAATCGGAGACCCAGTACTTC
TRBD2,TRBJ2-3,16,TRBV18,.,CASSPPLGGGPYTQYF,TGTGCCAGCTCACCACCTCTGGGCGGGGGACCCTATACGCAGTATTTT
.,TRBJ1-4,14,TRBV2,.,CASMLRTANEKLFF,TGTGCCAGCATGCTCCGGACAGCTAATGAAAAACTGTTTTTT
.,TRBJ1-1,14,TRBV9,.,CASSPARGRTEAFF,TGTGCCAGCAGCCCGGCGAGGGGAAGGACTGAAGCTTTCTTT